Presented here are 28 T cell receptor beta chains from one specimen sequenced in a study of regulatory T cells in long-lasting Graves disease (dated by TCRdb to the early 2020s). In light of the paper, this sample's time point label describes: newly diagnosed GD, antithyroid drugs for less than 3 months. For both TCR sequencing and RNA sequencing, RNA was extracted from PBMCs in TRIzol. The library was made by multiplex PCR. Instrument used: Illumina HiSeq 4000. TCR beta libraries were built with iRepertoire HTBI primers and Arm-PCR amplification of CDR3 regions. In TCRdb, the public reads were trimmed at Q25 with fastp and aligned with MiXCR, with productive beta chains retained. Here each entry gathers all rows of one CDR3 protein and keeps the most common genes and DNA. Within this sample are approximately 400,000 distinct CDR3 sequences, with 15% of them counted one time only. Around 17% of the sample lies in the top ten.

These same records also appear under a second study, on T cells in Graves' hyperthyroidism and ophthalmopathy.

The sequences come from peripheral blood mononuclear cells (PBMCs), collected at new diagnosis, from a patient treated with antithyroid drugs. These receptors came from a woman in her twenties or thirties with Graves disease. Donor details come from another sample of the same person, matched by shared clones.

This clonotype occurred many times. J is TRBJ1-1 and V is TRBV20-1; D is possibly TRBD1 (6 bases). This CDR3 has 12 amino acids. CDR1 DFQATT and CDR2 SNEGSKA come from the germline V gene (reference sequence). The germline V and J ends were trimmed by 3 bases and 9 bases, with 14 bases remaining between them. CDR3 coding DNA: TGCAGTGCTAGTGGGGGCGCGGGGAAAGCTTTCTTT. Translating it yields CSASGGAGKAFF.

This clonotype showed up many times. The chain links TRBV12-3 or TRBV12-4 to TRBJ2-3, with a tentative D call TRBD2 (6 bases). The CDR3 has 14 amino acids. Trimming took off 6 bases at V and 1 base at J, with 11 bases between the two ends. Here the CDR3 reads CASSLRLGTDTQYF. The CDR3 coding sequence is TGTGCCAGCAGCTTACGACTAGGCACAGATACGCAGTATTTT.

At least ten counts were recorded for this clonotype. The chain uses TRBV11-3 and TRBJ2-3; 7 nucleotides match TRBD1. Looked up from germline, CDR1 is SGHNT and CDR2 is YENEEA. The junction had 4 bases not matched to a gene; V was cut back by 5 bases and J by 2 bases. This CDR3 contains 14 residues. The CDR3: CASSRDRITDTQYF. The CDR3 coding sequence is TGTGCCAGCAGCAGGGACAGAATCACAGATACGCAGTATTTT.

This clonotype occurred many times. This chain connects TRBV29-1 to TRBJ2-7, with D unresolved. The CDR3 contains 12 residues. V was trimmed by 2 bases and J by 2 bases, leaving 7 bases between them. Looked up from germline, CDR1 is SQVTM and CDR2 is ANQGSEA. The CDR3 loop reads CSVENGPYEQYF. CDR3 coding DNA: TGCAGCGTTGAAAACGGTCCCTACGAGCAGTACTTC.

The rearrangement links TRBV5-6 to TRBJ1-2; TRBD1 agrees at 7 bases. The ends lost 1 base at V and 9 bases at J; junction bases unmatched: 6. CDR3 length: 13 residues. Germline assignment: CDR1 SGHDT and CDR2 YYEEEE. The CDR3 spells CASSLRTGVRYTF. CDR3 coding DNA: TGTGCCAGCAGCTTGAGGACAGGAGTTCGCTACACCTTC.

This clonotype was seen a handful of times. The genes are TRBV29-1 and TRBJ2-3; 13 bases are shared with TRBD2. The CDR3 contains 18 residues. The trim removed 5 bases at V and 5 bases at J, leaving 16 bases unmatched. CDR1 and CDR2 (germline): SQVTM, ANQGSEA. The CDR3 DNA is TGCAGCGTTTTTTTTTCCGGGGAACTAGCGGGAGGGGGAGATACGCAGTATTTT. Protein product: CSVFFSGELAGGGDTQYF.

The chain carries TRBV5-5 and TRBJ2-5; perhaps TRBD1 as D (6 bases). Germline CDR1 and CDR2: SGHKS and YYEKEE (reference sequence). The CDR3 spans 17 residues. Deletions cut 4 bases from V and 4 bases from J, with 23 bases between. CDR3 sequence: CASSPILPQGLGETQYF. As DNA, the CDR3 is TGTGCCAGCAGCCCTATCCTACCACAGGGTTTGGGAGAGACCCAGTACTTC.

At least ten counts were recorded for this clonotype. The CDR3: CSASAGTGGPRFNTEAFF. The CDR3 nucleotides read TGCAGTGCCTCAGCCGGGACAGGGGGCCCCCGCTTCAACACTGAAGCTTTCTTT. V is TRBV20-1 and J is TRBJ1-1, with TRBD1 matching 12 bases. This CDR3 has 18 amino acids. V shed 6 bases and J 2 bases; nucleotides not matched to a gene: 16. CDR1 is DFQATT, CDR2 SNEGSKA, per germline (reference sequence).

Remarks on this clonotype: Lacking the conserved final phenylalanine or tryptophan, this CDR3 likely reflects a read error. The V and J genes are TRBV27 and TRBJ2-3; D unclear. The CDR3 is 11 amino acids. Germline values: CDR1 MNHEY, CDR2 SMNVEV (reference sequence). V was pared by 2 bases and J by 3 bases, with 0 bases between. CDR3 bases: TGTGCCAGCAGTTTAACAGATACGCAGTATTTA. It encodes CASSLTDTQYL.

There are many counts of this clonotype. This rearrangement joins TRBV27 to TRBJ1-1, with D possibly TRBD1 on 6 matching bases. The CDR3 contains 18 residues. Germline CDR1 is MNHEY and CDR2 is SMNVEV (reference sequence). The V gene lost 4 bases and the J gene lost 1 base, with 22 bases spanning the gap. The CDR3 region has the DNA TGTGCCAGCAGTTCCTACTTGAGGTCCAGGGGAGAGAACACTGAAGCTTTCTTT. Its protein product is CASSSYLRSRGENTEAFF.

The table lists this clonotype with many counts. The chain is built from TRBV28 and TRBJ1-5; D is perhaps TRBD1 (6 bases). Germline CDR1 and CDR2: MDHEN and SYDVKM. There are 17 residues in the CDR3. The V gene lost 4 bases and the J gene lost 7 bases, with 23 bases spanning the gap. The CDR3 loop is CASSSPRGGAIKQPQHF. CDR3 DNA sequence: TGTGCCAGCAGTTCTCCCCGGGGGGGGGCTATAAAGCAGCCCCAGCATTTT.

At least ten counts were recorded for this clonotype. The chain employs TRBV2 and TRBJ2-7, with no clear D. CDR1 SNHLY and CDR2 FYNNEI come from the germline V gene. CDR3 length equals 14 residues. V gave up 3 bases and J gave up 0 bases, with 9 bases separating them. CDR3 in DNA: TGTGCCAGCAGTGAGGGTAGCTCCTCCTACGAGCAGTACTTC. It encodes CASSEGSSSYEQYF.

This clonotype was detected only a few times. V is TRBV29-1 and J is TRBJ2-7; D remains ambiguous. Trimming removed 7 bases from V and 4 bases from J, with 17 bases in between. Germline-derived CDR1 and CDR2 are SQVTM and ANQGSEA. The CDR3 consists of 13 residues. The CDR3 DNA reads as TGCAGCGCCCGCGCAGGTCTGGGTTACGAGCAGTACTTC. Protein sequence: CSARAGLGYEQYF.

The sample holds a few counts of this clonotype. This chain uses TRBV3-1 with TRBJ1-5; 11 nucleotides line up with TRBD1. The CDR3 is 14 residues long. With 3 bases clipped from V and 6 bases from J, the junction kept 1 base outside the gene matches. The germline V gene has CDR1 LGHDT and CDR2 YNNKEL (reference sequence). The CDR3 sequence: CASSQDRGRQPQHF. The CDR3 coding sequence is TGTGCCAGCAGCCAGGACAGGGGGCGTCAGCCCCAGCATTTT.

The chain employs TRBV5-1 and TRBJ2-4, with TRBD1 matching over 8 bases. V shed 3 bases, J shed 0 bases, and the junction held 8 bases outside the gene matches. Germline assignment: CDR1 SGHRS and CDR2 YFSETQ. The CDR3 spans 17 residues. CDR3 sequence (DNA): TGCGCCAGCAGCTCGGACTCCAGGGGGCTAGCCAAAAACATTCAGTACTTC. Protein: CASSSDSRGLAKNIQYF. Together with reference TRBV5-1 and TRBJ2-4, the CDR3 gives the full variable domain: KAGVTQTPRYLIKTRGQQVTLSCSPISGHRSVSWYQQTPGQGLQFLFEYFSETQRNKGNFPGRFSGRQFSNSRSEMNVSTLELGDSALYLCASSSDSRGLAKNIQYFGAGTRLSVL.

The rearrangement joins TRBV28 to TRBJ2-7, with D perhaps matching TRBD2 (6 bases). Trimming pared 6 bases from V and 2 bases from J, leaving 26 bases between. The CDR3 is 18 residues long. Germline CDR1 is MDHEN and CDR2 is SYDVKM. CDR3 sequence reads: CASSQYGLARGDPYEQYF. As DNA, the CDR3 is TGTGCCAGCAGCCAATACGGGCTAGCGAGAGGAGACCCCTACGAGCAGTACTTC.

This clonotype was seen at least ten times. The chain carries TRBV7-9 and TRBJ2-7; D possibly corresponds to TRBD2 (6 bases). Trimming removed 1 base at V and 6 bases at J, with 7 bases between. This CDR3 contains 12 residues. Germline loops: CDR1 SEHNR, CDR2 FQNEAQ (reference sequence). CDR3 coding DNA: TGTGCCAGCAGCTTAGGGGACTCCGAGCAGTACTTC. Protein: CASSLGDSEQYF.

Many counts were recorded for this clonotype. The chain couples TRBV6-2 or TRBV6-3 to TRBJ1-1; no definite D call. CDR1 and CDR2 (germline): MNHEY, SVGEGT. V was cut by 4 bases and J by 1 base, with 10 bases left in between. CDR3 length: 14 amino acids. In nucleotides, the CDR3 is TGTGCCAGCAGTTCCCATATTTCGAACACTGAAGCTTTCTTT. The encoded protein is CASSSHISNTEAFF.

This clonotype was counted at least ten times. This chain connects TRBV19 to TRBJ1-2; weak D call: TRBD1 (5 bases). V was cut by 6 bases and J by 5 bases, with 19 bases left in between. Looked up from germline, CDR1 is LNHDA and CDR2 is SQIVND (reference sequence). The CDR3 is 15 residues long. The CDR3 sequence: CASSLQEGPGYGYTF. CDR3 bases: TGTGCCAGTAGCCTACAAGAGGGGCCTGGGTATGGCTACACCTTC.

The chain links TRBV5-1 to TRBJ2-1; TRBD2 matches at 13 bases. The germline V gene has CDR1 SGHRS and CDR2 YFSETQ. Trimming cost V 6 bases and J 0 bases; bases outside gene matches: 12. The length of the CDR3 is 19 residues. The CDR3 DNA reads TGCGCCAGCACCGCTGGGACTAGCGGGACCGACAGCTCCTACAATGAGCAGTTCTTC. It yields the protein CASTAGTSGTDSSYNEQFF.

The V and J genes are TRBV19 and TRBJ2-7; TRBD1 matches 8 bases. In germline, CDR1 is LNHDA, CDR2 SQIVND (reference sequence). The V segment lost 10 bases and the J segment 2 bases; nucleotides outside the gene matches: 13. This CDR3 has 15 residues. This chain's CDR3 is CATTETGTGTYEQYF. DNA for the CDR3: TGTGCCACTACTGAAACCGGGACAGGCACCTACGAGCAGTACTTC.

In its sample, this clonotype was seen many times. The gene calls are TRBV11-2 and TRBJ1-2, with a possible D match to TRBD1 (6 bases). Germline-derived CDR1 and CDR2 are SGHAT and FQNNGV. Between the trimmed V and J ends, which lost 3 bases and 6 bases, there was a span of 11 bases. CDR3 size: 13 residues. The CDR3 reads CASSLGQLDGYTF. The CDR3 nucleotides read TGTGCCAGCAGCTTGGGACAATTGGATGGCTACACCTTC.

This clonotype was picked up many times. The chain uses TRBV28 and TRBJ2-1; D gene uncertain. Germline V gene lookup returns CDR1 MDHEN and CDR2 SYDVKM. V lost 3 bases to trimming and J lost 4 bases, with 7 bases between them. CDR3 size: 13 residues. This chain's CDR3 is CASSFVGYNEQFF. For the CDR3, the DNA is TGTGCCAGCAGTTTCGTCGGATACAATGAGCAGTTCTTC.

This clonotype was seen ten or more times. Sequence at one end of the junction differs from germline and may be a read error. V is TRBV12-3 or TRBV12-4 and J is TRBJ1-5; no definite D call. There are 14 residues in the CDR3. CDR3: CASSLGGSSQPQHF. The CDR3 bases are TGTGCCAGCAGTTTAGGAGGGAGCAGTCAGCCCCAGCATTTT.

In this sample, this clonotype turned up many times. This chain uses TRBV9 with TRBJ2-3; maybe TRBD2 (6 bases). Trimming removed 1 base at V and 0 bases at J, with 9 bases between. Looked up from germline, CDR1 is SGDLS and CDR2 is YYNGEE. The CDR3 consists of 15 residues. The CDR3 DNA reads as TGTGCCAGCAGCGTATACGGGGGAAGCACAGATACGCAGTATTTT. It is translated as CASSVYGGSTDTQYF.

This chain joins TRBV20-1 and TRBJ2-7; TRBD2 agrees at 13 bases. J was trimmed by 7 bases and V by 5 bases; bases with no gene match: 11. From germline, CDR1 is DFQATT and CDR2 SNEGSKA (reference sequence). There are 15 residues in the CDR3. Here the CDR3 DNA reads TGCAGTGCTCGGGGGGGGACTAGCGGGGTTCCGGAGCAGTACTTC. Residues: CSARGGTSGVPEQYF.

The table lists this clonotype with many counts. The chain couples TRBV27 to TRBJ1-5; D is possibly TRBD1 (6 bases). With 8 bases removed from V and 3 bases from J, the gap between germline ends came to 14 bases. The germline CDR1 and CDR2 sequences are MNHEY and SMNVEV (reference sequence). The CDR3 runs 14 residues. The CDR3 protein is CASRMTGLNQPQHF. The DNA for the CDR3 is TGTGCCAGCCGGATGACAGGTCTCAATCAGCCCCAGCATTTT.

In the case of this clonotype: A clone one base away is much larger, so this may be a read error. CDR3 nucleotide sequence: TGCGCCAGCAGCCAGGGACAGGGCCCCTACAATGAGCAGTACTTC. It yields the protein CASSQGQGPYNEQYF. V is TRBV5-1 and J is TRBJ2-7; 9 nucleotides agree with TRBD1. After removal of 4 bases from V and 7 bases from J, the junction contained 12 bases not matched to a gene. The CDR3 has 15 residues. Germline V lookup: CDR1 SGHRS, CDR2 YFSETQ.